A single sample gave rise to the 32 T cell receptor beta chains below, sequenced in a study of blood T cell repertoires in COVID-19. Only in-frame clones appear in the TCRdb table, and some are missing; sequencing was by immunoSEQ multiplex PCR. The repertoire includes over 300,000 clones, 70% to 90% of them detected once, and under 6.5% sits in the top ten. Material for sequencing was peripheral blood. These receptors were collected from a man younger than 35 who had recovered from COVID-19.

This clone was detected once. One junction end does not reproduce the germline sequence, and a read error may be involved. The rearrangement links TRBV9 to TRBJ2-1; 9 nucleotides align to TRBD1. Germline V gene sequence: CDR1 SGDLS, CDR2 YYNGEE. The CDR3 extends over 14 amino acids. This CDR3 is CASSDTGTGFPRVF. The CDR3 DNA sequence: TGTGCCAGCAGCGACACCGGGACAGGGTTCCCCCGAGTCTTC.

The genes are TRBV6-6 and TRBJ2-7, with D unclear. The CDR3 is 12 residues long. CDR1 MNHNY and CDR2 SVGAGI come from the germline V gene (reference sequence). The V and J ends lost 7 bases and 3 bases respectively, with 10 bases between them. The CDR3 DNA is TGTGCCAGCACCTCGTCCCTCTACGAGCAGTACTTC. Its translation: CASTSSLYEQYF.

The V call is TRBV2, the J call TRBJ1-6; 9 bases align to TRBD1. Germline loops: CDR1 SNHLY, CDR2 FYNNEI. The CDR3 sequence is 12 residues long. V lost 9 bases, J lost 8 bases, and 2 bases stayed unmatched. Here the CDR3 DNA reads TGTGCCAGACGGACAGGGGATTCACCCCTCCACTTT. This gives the protein CARRTGDSPLHF.

The chain has TRBV27 and TRBJ2-1, with 8 nucleotides matching TRBD2. V lost 3 bases, J lost 9 bases, and 10 bases stayed unmatched. The length of the CDR3 is 15 residues. CDR1 MNHEY and CDR2 SMNVEV come from the germline V gene (reference sequence). The CDR3 here is CASSFERGGSGEQFF. As DNA, the CDR3 is TGTGCCAGCAGTTTCGAACGGGGGGGTTCGGGTGAGCAGTTCTTC.

With respect to this clone: Other DNA sequences in this specimen translate into the identical CDR3. The chain combines TRBV29-1 with TRBJ1-5; D may be TRBD1 (5 bases). Germline CDR1 reads SQVTM; CDR2 reads ANQGSEA. The CDR3 is 12 residues long. Trimming took off 6 bases at V and 2 bases at J, with 8 bases between the two ends. CDR3 sequence reads: CSVGGGNQPQHF. CDR3 coding DNA: TGCAGCGTCGGGGGTGGCAATCAGCCCCAGCATTTT.

The chain recombines TRBV15 with TRBJ2-7; TRBD1 matches 7 bases. Germline V gene lookup returns CDR1 LNHNV and CDR2 YYDKDF (reference sequence). The CDR3 consists of 16 residues. V was clipped by 4 bases and J by 4 bases; unmatched bases: 13. The CDR3 protein is CATSKEITGAGYEQYF. CDR3 nucleotide sequence: TGTGCCACCAGCAAAGAAATTACAGGGGCGGGTTACGAGCAGTACTTC.

The chain joins TRBV3-1 (or the pseudogene TRBV3-2) to TRBJ2-7; perhaps TRBD2 as D (6 bases). The CDR3 is 14 amino acids. Germline V lookup: CDR1 LGHDT, CDR2 YNNKEL (reference sequence). Trimming removed 6 bases at V and 1 base at J, with 13 bases between. The DNA of the CDR3 is TGTGCCAGCAGTCTAGGGGCGGGATCCTACGAGCAGTACTTC. It yields the protein CASSLGAGSYEQYF.

The V gene is TRBV25-1, the J gene TRBJ2-7, with D possibly matching TRBD1 (6 bases). This CDR3 has 14 residues. V was cut by 5 bases and J by 0 bases, with 11 bases left in between. Germline CDR1 reads MGHDK; CDR2 reads SYGVNS. CDR3 coding DNA: TGTGCCAGCAGTAGTCAGGGGAACTCCTACGAGCAGTACTTC. Translating gives CASSSQGNSYEQYF.

The chain has TRBV5-4 and TRBJ2-7; maybe TRBD2 (5 bases). Per germline, CDR1 SGHNT and CDR2 YYREEE (reference sequence). Trimming removed 6 bases from V and 0 bases from J, with 10 bases in between. This CDR3 comprises 13 residues. The chain's CDR3 is CASTSGYSYEQYF. In DNA, the CDR3 is TGTGCCAGCACCTCGGGATACTCCTACGAGCAGTACTTC.

The chain is built from TRBV6-5 and TRBJ2-2; TRBD2 agrees at 7 bases. This CDR3 comprises 16 residues. The V and J ends lost 2 bases and 5 bases, in that order; junction bases with no gene match: 8. In germline, CDR1 is MNHEY, CDR2 SVGAGI. The CDR3 DNA is TGTGCCAGCAGTTACAGCGGGGTCTCATATACCGGGGAGCTGTTTTTT. Translating it yields CASSYSGVSYTGELFF.

This CDR3 reads CASSQDPGDRVYEQYF. In DNA form, the CDR3 reads TGCGCCAGCAGCCAAGATCCCGGGGACAGGGTCTACGAGCAGTACTTC. The rearrangement links TRBV4-1 to TRBJ2-7, with 9 nucleotides matching TRBD1. This CDR3 is built from 16 residues. Germline assignment: CDR1 MGHRA and CDR2 YSYEKL. With 0 bases clipped from V and 3 bases from J, the junction kept 6 bases outside the gene matches.

The rearrangement links TRBV19 to TRBJ1-6; tentative D call: TRBD1 (5 bases). The V gene lost 6 bases and the J gene lost 9 bases, with 15 bases spanning the gap. The CDR3 consists of 14 residues. Germline loops: CDR1 LNHDA, CDR2 SQIVND (reference sequence). CDR3 loop: CASRPGGGTSPLHF. The CDR3 DNA reads as TGTGCCAGTAGACCTGGGGGGGGAACTTCACCCCTCCACTTT.

The chain carries TRBV23-1 and TRBJ2-5; TRBD2 agrees at 11 bases. TRBV23-1 is labeled an ORF, and its function is uncertain. Trimming cost V 8 bases and J 1 base; bases outside gene matches: 6. The CDR3 consists of 15 residues. CDR3 region: CASCTSGGIQETQYF. The CDR3 DNA sequence: TGCGCCAGCTGCACTAGCGGGGGTATCCAAGAGACCCAGTACTTC.

The rearrangement links TRBV5-6 to TRBJ2-5; TRBD2 aligns across 9 bases. V was clipped by 4 bases and J by 4 bases; unmatched bases: 8. This CDR3 has 15 residues. CDR1 and CDR2 from the germline V gene are SGHDT and YYEEEE. The CDR3 here is CASSGGTSLGETQYF. Written as DNA, the CDR3 is TGTGCCAGCAGCGGCGGGACTAGCCTTGGAGAGACCCAGTACTTC.

V is TRBV15 and J is TRBJ2-2, with D tentatively TRBD2 (6 bases). Deletions cut 5 bases from V and 2 bases from J, with 9 bases between. Germline CDR1 is LNHNV and CDR2 is YYDKDF (reference sequence). The CDR3 totals 14 residues. CDR3 coding DNA: TGTGCCACCAGCCCCGGGAGAAACACCGGGGAGCTGTTTTTT. Amino acids: CATSPGRNTGELFF.

The chain has TRBV9 and TRBJ2-7; TRBD1 matches at 7 bases. Germline lookup yields CDR1 SGDLS and CDR2 YYNGEE. There are 12 residues in the CDR3. The V gene end was trimmed by 4 bases and the J gene end by 5 bases; junction bases not matched to a gene: 3. The CDR3 sequence is CASSPDRNEQYF. The DNA of the CDR3 is TGTGCCAGCAGCCCGGACAGGAACGAGCAGTACTTC.

The chain employs TRBV5-6 and TRBJ2-7; D gene ambiguous. The CDR3 consists of 17 residues. V lost 4 bases and J lost 4, with 24 bases in between. Germline V lookup: CDR1 SGHDT, CDR2 YYEEEE. The CDR3 is CASSPRTIGPALYEQYF. Here the CDR3 DNA reads TGTGCCAGCAGCCCACGAACAATTGGCCCGGCACTATACGAGCAGTACTTC.

This clone occurred a few times. J is TRBJ2-1 and V is TRBV24-1; no firm D call. There are 16 residues in the CDR3. Deletions cut 3 bases from V and 7 bases from J, with 18 bases between. CDR1 is KGHDR, CDR2 SFDVKD, per germline. The CDR3 DNA reads TGTGCCACCAGTGATAAGAGGAGAGCCATGGTGAATGAGCAGTTCTTC. Amino acids: CATSDKRRAMVNEQFF.

This chain joins TRBV10-3 and TRBJ2-1; tentatively, D is TRBD2 (6 bases). Trimming left V 2 bases short and J 6 bases short, with 8 bases between. Germline loops: CDR1 ENHRY, CDR2 SYGVKD. The CDR3 contains 13 residues. The chain's CDR3 is CAISELGSNEQFF. CDR3 nucleotide sequence: TGTGCCATCAGTGAGCTCGGGAGCAATGAGCAGTTCTTC.

The table lists this clone with a few counts. This chain links TRBV2 with TRBJ2-7, with 12 bases lining up with TRBD1. CDR1 and CDR2 from the germline V gene are SNHLY and FYNNEI. This CDR3 is built from 17 residues. J lost 5 bases, V lost 3 bases, and 11 bases had no gene match. CDR3 in amino acids: CASSDFPPGQGANEQYF. The CDR3 region has the DNA TGTGCCAGCAGTGATTTCCCTCCGGGACAGGGGGCCAACGAGCAGTACTTC.

This chain links TRBV6-5 with TRBJ1-6, with 8 bases aligning to TRBD1. Germline V gene sequence: CDR1 MNHEY, CDR2 SVGAGI. V was pared by 7 bases and J by 9 bases, with 2 bases of the junction left unmatched. This CDR3 has 12 residues. This CDR3 reads CASKTGGSPLHF. The CDR3 coding sequence is TGTGCCAGCAAAACAGGGGGTTCACCCCTCCACTTT.

This chain uses TRBV6-5 with TRBJ2-5; no definite D call. V dropped 8 bases and J dropped 5 bases, with 9 bases sitting between them. The CDR3 is 11 residues long. Germline V gene sequence: CDR1 MNHEY, CDR2 SVGAGI. CDR3 loop: CASLNGETQYF. The CDR3 DNA follows: TGTGCCAGCTTAAACGGGGAGACCCAGTACTTC.

This chain joins TRBV4-1 and TRBJ2-2; 9 bases align to TRBD1. The CDR3 spans 13 residues. Trimming cost V 4 bases and J 6 bases; bases outside gene matches: 0. The V gene's germline CDR1 is MGHRA and CDR2 YSYEKL. CDR3 DNA: TGCGCCAGCAGCCGGACAGGGGCCGGGGAGCTGTTTTTT. It encodes CASSRTGAGELFF.

The chain combines TRBV24-1 with TRBJ1-1, with 7 bases that match TRBD1. The V and J ends lost 8 bases and 1 base, in that order; junction bases with no gene match: 6. The germline gives CDR1 KGHDR, CDR2 SFDVKD. There are 14 residues in the CDR3. CDR3 DNA: TGTGCCACCACACAGGGACAGCCGAACACTGAAGCTTTCTTT. This encodes CATTQGQPNTEAFF.

V and J are TRBV5-1 and TRBJ2-7; D is undetermined. V lost 1 base, J lost 4 bases, and 6 bases lay in between. Germline V lookup: CDR1 SGHRS, CDR2 YFSETQ. CDR3 size: 12 residues. CDR3 region: CASSLYGYEQYF. The CDR3, as DNA: TGCGCCAGCAGCTTGTACGGGTACGAGCAGTACTTC.

The gene calls are TRBV11-2 and TRBJ1-1; D is ambiguous. This CDR3 is 15 amino acids long. The V gene lost 4 bases and the J gene lost 2 bases, with 14 bases spanning the gap. CDR1 SGHAT and CDR2 FQNNGV come from the germline V gene. The CDR3 loop reads CASSSQPTSNTEAFF. CDR3 nucleotides: TGTGCCAGCAGCTCCCAGCCGACTTCAAACACTGAAGCTTTCTTT.

This chain uses TRBV7-2 with TRBJ1-1; 8 nucleotides agree with TRBD1. The germline V gene encodes CDR1 SGHTA and CDR2 FQGNSA. The CDR3 length is 15 residues. The trim removed 3 bases at V and 0 bases at J, leaving 3 bases unmatched. This CDR3 is CASSFEDRVNTEAFF. The CDR3 bases are TGTGCCAGCAGCTTCGAGGACAGGGTGAACACTGAAGCTTTCTTT.

This chain connects TRBV6-2 or TRBV6-3 to TRBJ1-3; D gene ambiguous. This CDR3 contains 18 residues. Germline loops: CDR1 MNHEY, CDR2 SVGEGT. Trimming removed 2 bases at V and 0 bases at J, with 17 bases between. The DNA of the CDR3 is TGTGCCAGCAGTTACCACCTCGCGGGAACAATCTCTGGAAACACCATATATTTT. It encodes CASSYHLAGTISGNTIYF.

This chain links TRBV3-1 (or the pseudogene TRBV3-2) with TRBJ1-6; D is possibly TRBD1 (6 bases). In germline, CDR1 is LGHDT, CDR2 YNNKEL (reference sequence). The CDR3 runs to 14 residues. The germline V and J ends were trimmed by 8 bases and 7 bases, with 15 bases remaining between them. This CDR3 reads CASSGGAFNSPLHF. CDR3 in DNA: TGTGCCAGCTCGGGGGGGGCTTTCAATTCACCCCTCCACTTT.

V usage is TRBV13 and J usage is TRBJ2-7, with a tentative D call TRBD1 (6 bases). The length of the CDR3 is 13 residues. Trimming removed 5 bases from V and 6 bases from J, with 14 bases in between. The germline V gene has CDR1 PRHDT and CDR2 FYEKMQ (reference sequence). The CDR3 protein is CASSPSWGREQYF. The CDR3 DNA is TGTGCCAGCAGCCCTAGTTGGGGGCGCGAGCAGTACTTC.

The chain couples TRBV7-9 to TRBJ1-2; 7 positions match TRBD1. The CDR3 is 16 amino acids. Losses at the gene ends were 2 bases for V and 6 bases for J; bases not matched to a gene: 12. The germline CDR1 and CDR2 sequences are SEHNR and FQNEAQ (reference sequence). In DNA form, the CDR3 reads TGTGCCAGCAGCTTATTGGTGACAGGGTCGAGGGATGGCTACACCTTC. It codes for CASSLLVTGSRDGYTF.

With respect to this clone: This sample includes further DNA sequences coding for the same CDR3. The chain has TRBV27 and TRBJ2-7; TRBD1 agrees at 10 bases. V shed 3 bases and J 3 bases; nucleotides not matched to a gene: 2. The CDR3 covers 14 residues. Germline V gene data show CDR1 as MNHEY and CDR2 as SMNVEV (reference sequence). The CDR3 here is CASSFGTGDYEQYF. The CDR3 DNA sequence: TGTGCCAGCAGTTTTGGGACAGGGGACTACGAGCAGTACTTC.